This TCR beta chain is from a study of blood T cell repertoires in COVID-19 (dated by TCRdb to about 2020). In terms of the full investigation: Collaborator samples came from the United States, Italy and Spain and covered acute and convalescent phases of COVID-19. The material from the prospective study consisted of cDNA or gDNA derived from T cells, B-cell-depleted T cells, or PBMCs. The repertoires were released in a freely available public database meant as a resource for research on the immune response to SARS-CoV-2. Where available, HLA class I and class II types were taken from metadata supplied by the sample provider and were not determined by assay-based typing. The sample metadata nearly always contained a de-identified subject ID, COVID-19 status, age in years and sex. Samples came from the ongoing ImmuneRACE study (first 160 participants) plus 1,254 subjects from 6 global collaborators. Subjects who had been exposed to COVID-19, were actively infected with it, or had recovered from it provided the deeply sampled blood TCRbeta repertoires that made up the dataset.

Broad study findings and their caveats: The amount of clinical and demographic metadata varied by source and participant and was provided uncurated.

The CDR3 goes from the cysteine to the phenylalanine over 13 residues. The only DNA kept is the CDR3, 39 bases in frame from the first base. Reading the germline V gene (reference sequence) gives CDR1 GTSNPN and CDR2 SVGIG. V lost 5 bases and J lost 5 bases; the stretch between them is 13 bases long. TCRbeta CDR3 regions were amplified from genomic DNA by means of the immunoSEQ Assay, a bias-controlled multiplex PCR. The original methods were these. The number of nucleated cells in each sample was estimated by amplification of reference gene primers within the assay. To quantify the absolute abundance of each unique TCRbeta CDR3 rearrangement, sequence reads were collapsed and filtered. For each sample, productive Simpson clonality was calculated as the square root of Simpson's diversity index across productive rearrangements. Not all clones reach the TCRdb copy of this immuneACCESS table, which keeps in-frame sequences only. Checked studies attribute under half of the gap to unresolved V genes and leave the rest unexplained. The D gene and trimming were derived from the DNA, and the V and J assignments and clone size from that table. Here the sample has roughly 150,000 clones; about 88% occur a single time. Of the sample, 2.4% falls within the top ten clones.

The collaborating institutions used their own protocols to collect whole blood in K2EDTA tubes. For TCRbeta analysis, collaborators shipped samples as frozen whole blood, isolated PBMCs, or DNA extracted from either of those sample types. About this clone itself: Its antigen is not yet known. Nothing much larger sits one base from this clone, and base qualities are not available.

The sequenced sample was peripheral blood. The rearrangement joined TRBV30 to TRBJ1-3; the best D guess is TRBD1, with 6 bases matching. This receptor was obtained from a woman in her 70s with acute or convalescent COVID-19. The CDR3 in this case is CAWGDIGRNTIYF. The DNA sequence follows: TGTGCCTGGGGGGACATTGGCCGAAACACCATATATTTT.